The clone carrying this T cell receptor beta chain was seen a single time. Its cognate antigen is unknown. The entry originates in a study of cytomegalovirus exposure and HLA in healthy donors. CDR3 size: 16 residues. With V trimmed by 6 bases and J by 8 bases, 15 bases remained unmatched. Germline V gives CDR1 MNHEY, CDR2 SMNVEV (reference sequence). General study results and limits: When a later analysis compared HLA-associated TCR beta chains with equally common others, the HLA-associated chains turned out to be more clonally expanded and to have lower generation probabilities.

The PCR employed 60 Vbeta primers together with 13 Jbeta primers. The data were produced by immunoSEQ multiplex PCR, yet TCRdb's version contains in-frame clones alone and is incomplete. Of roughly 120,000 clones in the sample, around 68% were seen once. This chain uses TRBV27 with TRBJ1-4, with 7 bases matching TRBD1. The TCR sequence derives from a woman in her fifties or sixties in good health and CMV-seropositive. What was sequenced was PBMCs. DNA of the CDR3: TGTGCCAGCAGGGGAACCAGGCGACAGGGAGGAGAAAAACTGTTTTTT. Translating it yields CASRGTRRQGGEKLFF.